The 20 T cell receptor beta chains below come from one sample, sequenced in a study of shared clonotypes between healthy human individuals. TCRdb's copy holds only in-frame clones and misses some; the assay was immunoSEQ multiplex PCR. Seen here are approximately 1,500,000 clones, around 95% observed once, and the top ten hold approximately 1%. The sequenced material came from naive CD4+ T cells sorted from blood. Subset given: CD45RA+ positively selected. These receptors all stem from a man aged 30 to 45 in good health.

The chain links TRBV5-8 to TRBJ1-5; 7 bases line up with TRBD1. Looked up from germline, CDR1 is SGHTS and CDR2 is YDEGEE. The CDR3 sequence is 13 residues long. For the CDR3, the DNA is TGTGCAGGGGGCCGACGGGGCAATCAGCCCCAGCATTTT. Protein sequence: CAGGRRGNQPQHF.

With regard to this clone: One end of the junction is discordant with germline, which a read error may explain. V is TRBV5-1 and J is TRBJ1-4; D gene unclear. There are 15 residues in the CDR3. Germline V CDR1 and CDR2: SGHRS, YFSETQ. CDR3 region: CASRDIAATNEKLLF. The DNA of the CDR3 is TGCGCCAGCAGAGACATAGCAGCAACTAATGAAAAACTGCTTTTT.

The chain carries TRBV9 and TRBJ2-3; a weak D match, TRBD2 (6 bases). V lost 0 bases to trimming and J lost 1 base, with 9 bases between them. Looked up from germline, CDR1 is SGDLS and CDR2 is YYNGEE. The CDR3 sequence is 15 residues long. CDR3 in amino acids: CASSVAGLGTDTQYF. CDR3 bases: TGTGCCAGCAGCGTAGCGGGACTCGGCACAGATACGCAGTATTTT.

The chain has TRBV11-2 and TRBJ2-1; possible D gene TRBD2, 7 bases. V shed 2 bases and J shed 4 bases, with 12 bases lying between them. CDR1 and CDR2 (germline): SGHAT, FQNNGV. The CDR3 runs to 15 residues. The CDR3 region is CASSLRGGFYNEQFF. The CDR3 DNA reads as TGTGCCAGCAGCTTAAGGGGGGGGTTTTACAATGAGCAGTTCTTC.

The CDR3 here is CASSDSFWGQETQYF. The CDR3 DNA follows: TGTGCCAGCAGTGACTCGTTTTGGGGGCAAGAGACCCAGTACTTC. The rearrangement links TRBV6-4 to TRBJ2-5; D could derive from TRBD1 or TRBD2 (5 bases each). The CDR3 totals 15 residues. Germline loops: CDR1 MRHNA, CDR2 SNTAGT. With 0 bases removed from V and 2 bases from J, the gap between germline ends came to 10 bases.

The chain combines TRBV7-9 with TRBJ2-1, with TRBD1 matching over 8 bases. This CDR3 has 13 residues. The junction had 5 bases not matched to a gene; V was cut back by 5 bases and J by 8 bases. From germline, CDR1 is SEHNR and CDR2 FQNEAQ (reference sequence). In nucleotides, the CDR3 is TGTGCCAGCAGCACACAGGGGGTCCATGAGCAGTTCTTC. It encodes CASSTQGVHEQFF.

The chain employs TRBV30 and TRBJ2-7; D perhaps matches TRBD2 (6 bases). The germline CDR1 and CDR2 sequences are GTSNPN and SVGIG (reference sequence). V was cut by 2 bases and J by 3 bases, with 17 bases left in between. The CDR3 consists of 15 residues. CDR3: CAWSPIGGGNYEQYF. The CDR3 DNA sequence: TGTGCCTGGAGTCCCATTGGTGGGGGGAACTACGAGCAGTACTTC.

V is TRBV19 and J is TRBJ1-4, with 7 bases that match TRBD1. The V and J ends lost 5 bases and 8 bases, in that order; junction bases with no gene match: 5. CDR1 is LNHDA and CDR2 is SQIVND in the germline V gene (reference sequence). CDR3 length: 13 residues. The CDR3 spells CASSADRREKLFF. CDR3 sequence (DNA): TGTGCCAGTAGTGCGGACAGGCGGGAAAAACTGTTTTTT.

V and J are TRBV4-1 and TRBJ2-2, with TRBD2 identical over 11 bases. V lost 1 base, J lost 0 bases, and 7 bases stayed unmatched. The CDR3 spans 19 residues. Germline V gene sequence: CDR1 MGHRA, CDR2 YSYEKL. The CDR3 nucleotides are TGCGCCAGCAGCCAAGCCTTTAGCGGGAGGGCCTCGAACACCGGGGAGCTGTTTTTT. This gives the protein CASSQAFSGRASNTGELFF.

This clone was counted once. The chain links TRBV5-4 to TRBJ1-2; the D is unclear. The CDR3 is 13 amino acids. Germline V gene sequence: CDR1 SGHNT, CDR2 YYREEE (reference sequence). V dropped 4 bases and J dropped 1 base, with 8 bases sitting between them. This chain's CDR3 is CASSPGNNYGYTF. The CDR3 DNA sequence: TGTGCCAGCAGCCCAGGAAATAACTATGGCTACACCTTC. The full variable domain, rest sourced from reference TRBV5-4 and TRBJ1-2, is ETGVTQSPTHLIKTRGQQVTLRCSSQSGHNTVSWYQQALGQGPQFIFQYYREEENGRGNFPPRFSGLQFPNYSSELNVNALELDDSALYLCASSPGNNYGYTFGSGTRLTVV.

The chain combines TRBV6-1 with TRBJ2-7; TRBD2 matches 8 bases. The CDR3 runs 15 residues. The germline CDR1 and CDR2 sequences are MNHNS and SASEGT. Germline trimming cut 6 bases from V and 9 bases from J; bases unmatched to any gene: 16. This CDR3 is CASSSSPGLVVGQYF. CDR3 DNA: TGTGCCAGCAGCTCTTCCCCGGGACTAGTCGTCGGGCAGTACTTC.

CDR3 DNA: TGTGCCAGCAGTGAGGCCAGGGTTCAAGAGACCCAGTACTTC. Translating gives CASSEARVQETQYF. The chain joins TRBV25-1 to TRBJ2-5; the D gene is possibly TRBD1 (5 bases). The V gene's germline CDR1 is MGHDK and CDR2 SYGVNS. Trimming removed 3 bases at V and 2 bases at J, with 10 bases between. This CDR3 contains 14 residues.

The gene calls are TRBV5-5 and TRBJ1-1; no clear D. Trimming stripped 2 bases from V and 0 bases from J, with 5 bases between. Germline-derived CDR1 and CDR2 are SGHKS and YYEKEE (reference sequence). The CDR3 totals 13 residues. The chain's CDR3 is CASSFGLNTEAFF. CDR3 nucleotides: TGTGCCAGCAGCTTTGGACTGAACACTGAAGCTTTCTTT.

This chain links TRBV5-1 with TRBJ2-3; 11 bases are shared with TRBD2. The V segment lost 4 bases and the J segment 0 bases; nucleotides outside the gene matches: 10. The germline CDR1 and CDR2 sequences are SGHRS and YFSETQ. The length of the CDR3 is 18 residues. The CDR3 DNA sequence: TGCGCCAGCAGCCCACAACCGGGGACTAGCGGAAGCACAGATACGCAGTATTTT. Translating gives CASSPQPGTSGSTDTQYF.

The chain's CDR3 is CASSDGGLAGGWETQYF. The CDR3 DNA is TGCGCCAGCAGCGACGGAGGACTCGCGGGAGGTTGGGAGACCCAGTACTTC. The V call is TRBV5-1, the J call TRBJ2-5; 8 bases fit TRBD2. This CDR3 region has 17 residues. Germline V CDR1 and CDR2: SGHRS, YFSETQ. J lost 5 bases, V lost 4 bases, and 16 bases had no gene match.

The chain has TRBV30 and TRBJ1-2; D perhaps matches TRBD1 (6 bases). The germline gives CDR1 GTSNPN, CDR2 SVGIG (reference sequence). The CDR3 sequence is 14 residues long. Trimming removed 2 bases at V and 2 bases at J, with 12 bases between. The CDR3 DNA follows: TGTGCCTGGAGTTCGGGGGGCGCAAACTATGGCTACACCTTC. As protein: CAWSSGGANYGYTF.

V is TRBV28 and J is TRBJ2-5, with 7 bases identical to TRBD2. This CDR3 contains 14 residues. Germline V gives CDR1 MDHEN, CDR2 SYDVKM. The J segment lost 5 bases and the V segment lost 5 bases, leaving 8 bases of the junction unmatched. The CDR3 protein is CASSRTRILETQYF. As DNA, the CDR3 is TGTGCCAGCAGTCGGACTAGGATTTTGGAGACCCAGTACTTC.

The gene calls are TRBV9 and TRBJ1-1; TRBD1 is a possible D gene (6 bases). V lost 4 bases and J 1 base, leaving 11 bases between the germline ends. The CDR3 sequence is 14 residues long. From germline, CDR1 is SGDLS and CDR2 YYNGEE. The CDR3 coding sequence is TGTGCCAGCAGCAGGCGGACAGCGAACACTGAAGCTTTCTTT. It encodes CASSRRTANTEAFF.

The CDR3 sequence is CASTQQGGALTYEQYF. CDR3 in DNA: TGCGCCAGCACCCAACAGGGAGGCGCCCTCACCTACGAGCAGTACTTC. The rearrangement uses TRBV5-1 and TRBJ2-7, with D perhaps given as TRBD1 or TRBD2 (6 bases each). CDR3 length: 16 residues. From germline, CDR1 is SGHRS and CDR2 YFSETQ. The V gene lost 6 bases and the J gene lost 2 bases, with 21 bases spanning the gap. Based on the CDR3 plus reference TRBV5-1 and TRBJ2-7, the full variable domain is KAGVTQTPRYLIKTRGQQVTLSCSPISGHRSVSWYQQTPGQGLQFLFEYFSETQRNKGNFPGRFSGRQFSNSRSEMNVSTLELGDSALYLCASTQQGGALTYEQYFGPGTRLTVT.

The chain is built from TRBV10-3 and TRBJ2-3, with D perhaps given as TRBD1 or TRBD2 (5 bases each). This CDR3 is built from 16 residues. Germline-derived CDR1 and CDR2 are ENHRY and SYGVKD. Trimming pared 2 bases from V and 2 bases from J, leaving 14 bases between. CDR3 nucleotide sequence: TGTGCCATCAGTGAGGCCCCGGGACGACTCACAGATACGCAGTATTTT. The encoded protein is CAISEAPGRLTDTQYF.